This passage covers 18 T cell receptor beta chains from one sample sequenced in a study of T cell responses to AZD1222 COVID-19 vaccine. Repertoires were generated with immunoSEQ multiplex PCR, while TCRdb's copy carries only in-frame clones and drops some. The sample shows around 95,000 clones, about nine tenths of them seen only once. The sequencing here drew on peripheral blood, taken on day 0 of AZD1222 vaccination. The receptors stem from an adult in good health.

This sequence joins TRBV7-9 and TRBJ1-4, with D possibly being TRBD1 (5 bases). Trimming took 5 bases from V and 0 from J, leaving 10 bases between them. Germline-derived CDR1 and CDR2 are SEHNR and FQNEAQ (reference sequence). This CDR3 is built from 15 residues. The CDR3 region is CASSRTPATNEKLFF. CDR3 bases: TGTGCCAGCAGCCGGACACCCGCAACTAATGAAAAACTGTTTTTT. Filled out from reference TRBV7-9 and TRBJ1-4, the complete variable domain reads DTGVSQNPRHKITKRGQNVTFRCDPISEHNRLYWYRQTLGQGPEFLTYFQNEAQLEKSRLLSDRFSAERPKGSFSTLEIQRTEQGDSAMYLCASSRTPATNEKLFFGSGTQLSVL.

This sequence joins TRBV3-1 (or the pseudogene TRBV3-2) and TRBJ1-2, with 7 bases fitting TRBD1. The CDR3 loop spans 15 amino acids. Germline loops: CDR1 LGHDT, CDR2 YNNKEL (reference sequence). Germline trimming cut 6 bases from V and 3 bases from J; bases unmatched to any gene: 10. In DNA, the CDR3 is TGTGCCAGCAGATTAAAGGGGGCAGGGGACTATGGCTACACCTTC. This sequence encodes CASRLKGAGDYGYTF.

The CDR3, as DNA: TGTGCCAGCAGCTTAATCGCGGGAGGGCCCAGGGAGACCCAGTACTTC. Protein sequence: CASSLIAGGPRETQYF. The rearrangement uses TRBV7-3 and TRBJ2-5; 9 bases are a match to TRBD2. CDR1 is SGHTA and CDR2 is FQGTGA in the germline V gene. V dropped 1 base and J dropped 5; count of bases not matched to a gene: 8. There are 16 residues in the CDR3.

The chain is built from TRBV5-5 and TRBJ1-1; 7 bases agree with TRBD1. This CDR3 is 13 amino acids long. CDR1 SGHKS and CDR2 YYEKEE come from the germline V gene (reference sequence). Losses at the gene ends were 8 bases for V and 0 bases for J; bases not matched to a gene: 4. The CDR3 reads CASGGQMNTEAFF. Here the CDR3 DNA reads TGTGCCAGTGGGGGACAGATGAACACTGAAGCTTTCTTT.

J is TRBJ1-5 and V is TRBV27; no reliable D call. The germline V gene has CDR1 MNHEY and CDR2 SMNVEV (reference sequence). The CDR3 covers 16 residues. Trimming pared 6 bases from V and 1 base from J, leaving 16 bases between. The CDR3 DNA reads TGTGCCAGCAGCGTCGTTGCGGTAGGGAGCAATCAGCCCCAGCATTTT. It encodes CASSVVAVGSNQPQHF.

The rearrangement links TRBV9 to TRBJ2-2, with D perhaps matching TRBD1 or TRBD2 (5 bases each). The germline V and J ends were trimmed by 4 bases and 6 bases, with 16 bases remaining between them. In germline, CDR1 is SGDLS, CDR2 YYNGEE. The CDR3 consists of 15 residues. This CDR3 reads CASSTPGREPGELFF. CDR3 DNA sequence: TGTGCCAGCAGCACACCGGGACGAGAGCCCGGGGAGCTGTTTTTT.

V gene TRBV2 combines with J gene TRBJ1-6; no definite D call. CDR3 length: 13 residues. The germline CDR1 and CDR2 sequences are SNHLY and FYNNEI. V dropped 7 bases and J dropped 4 bases, with 8 bases sitting between them. Written as DNA, the CDR3 is TGTGCCAGCAAGACATCTTATAATTCACCCCTCCACTTT. It yields the protein CASKTSYNSPLHF.

The V gene is TRBV9, the J gene TRBJ2-1; a possible D gene is TRBD2 (5 bases). The CDR3 is made up of 15 amino acids. Germline assignment: CDR1 SGDLS and CDR2 YYNGEE. The V gene lost 2 bases and the J gene lost 4 bases, with 13 bases spanning the gap. The CDR3 DNA reads TGTGCCAGCAGCGTCTCCAGCGGTCCTTACAATGAGCAGTTCTTC. This gives the protein CASSVSSGPYNEQFF.

The chain joins TRBV19 to TRBJ1-1; D perhaps matches TRBD1 (5 bases). Deletions cut 11 bases from V and 2 bases from J, with 15 bases between. The CDR3 is made up of 13 amino acids. From germline, CDR1 is LNHDA and CDR2 SQIVND (reference sequence). The CDR3 loop is CALGQGTNTEAFF. Here the CDR3 DNA reads TGTGCCTTAGGGCAGGGAACTAACACTGAAGCTTTCTTT.

The V call is TRBV5-1, the J call TRBJ1-1; 9 nucleotides agree with TRBD1. Per germline, CDR1 SGHRS and CDR2 YFSETQ. The V and J ends lost 3 bases and 6 bases, in that order; junction bases with no gene match: 9. The CDR3 length is 15 residues. The DNA of the CDR3 is TGCGCCAGCAGCTCCGGGACAGGGCCGTTCCCTGAAGCTTTCTTT. This translates into CASSSGTGPFPEAFF.

CDR3 residues: CASSLSGVANYGYTF. The CDR3 nucleotides read TGTGCCAGCAGCTTGTCCGGGGTAGCTAACTATGGCTACACCTTC. The chain uses TRBV7-3 and TRBJ1-2, with unresolved D. The CDR3 spans 15 residues. Germline V gene data show CDR1 as SGHTA and CDR2 as FQGTGA. Trimming cost V 3 bases and J 0 bases, with 11 bases left between them.

The chain combines TRBV19 with TRBJ2-1, with 12 nucleotides matching TRBD1. There are 14 residues in the CDR3. The V and J ends lost 5 bases and 8 bases, in that order; junction bases with no gene match: 4. The germline gives CDR1 LNHDA, CDR2 SQIVND (reference sequence). The CDR3: CASSPGTGGYEQFF. CDR3 sequence (DNA): TGTGCCAGTAGTCCCGGGACAGGGGGCTATGAGCAGTTCTTC.

The V and J genes are TRBV24-1 and TRBJ2-6; TRBD1 aligns across 9 bases. Trimming removed 6 bases from V and 0 bases from J; junction bases left unmatched: 17. CDR1 KGHDR and CDR2 SFDVKD come from the germline V gene. CDR3 size: 21 residues. The CDR3 DNA is TGTGCCACCAGTTTCGGGGCAACCGGGACAGGGACTCCCTCTGGGGCCAACGTCCTGACTTTC. Translation: CATSFGATGTGTPSGANVLTF.

Only a few counts were recorded for this clone. The chain carries TRBV7-3 and TRBJ2-1; 13 bases fit TRBD2. V gave up 5 bases and J gave up 8 bases; unmatched junction bases: 3. This CDR3 contains 14 residues. The germline V gene encodes CDR1 SGHTA and CDR2 FQGTGA. Here the CDR3 DNA reads TGTGCCAGCAGCCGTGGACTAGCGGGAGATGAGCAGTTCTTC. This encodes CASSRGLAGDEQFF.

The CDR3 sequence: CASRTGGNQPQHF. The CDR3 coding sequence is TGTGCCAGCAGAACAGGGGGCAATCAGCCCCAGCATTTT. This rearrangement joins TRBV28 to TRBJ1-5; 7 bases line up with TRBD1. The V gene's germline CDR1 is MDHEN and CDR2 SYDVKM. This CDR3 region has 13 residues. V lost 6 bases to trimming and J lost 2 bases; unmatched junction nucleotides: 1.

The chain links TRBV19 to TRBJ1-2, with 9 bases lining up with TRBD1. The V segment lost 3 bases and the J segment 4 bases; nucleotides outside the gene matches: 18. The CDR3 loop spans 19 amino acids. The V gene's germline CDR1 is LNHDA and CDR2 SQIVND (reference sequence). The CDR3 coding sequence is TGTGCCAGTAGTATTTCGGGACAGGGTACACTATCCCTCAGCTATGGCTACACCTTC. It codes for CASSISGQGTLSLSYGYTF.

This clone was detected once. Other DNA sequences in the sample encode the same CDR3. This rearrangement joins TRBV25-1 to TRBJ2-1; 11 nucleotides align to TRBD2. The V gene's germline CDR1 is MGHDK and CDR2 SYGVNS. This CDR3 contains 17 residues. Trimming took 1 base from V and 2 from J; bases not matched to a gene: 4. CDR3 DNA sequence: TGTGCCAGCAGTGAATCCCGACTAGCGGGACCCTACAATGAGCAGTTCTTC. Translating gives CASSESRLAGPYNEQFF.

This clone has a handful of counts. The chain combines TRBV5-1 with TRBJ1-1; 8 bases map to TRBD1. J was trimmed by 2 bases and V by 4 bases; bases with no gene match: 10. Germline values: CDR1 SGHRS, CDR2 YFSETQ. This CDR3 is 16 amino acids long. The CDR3 here is CASSSGQGSRNTEAFF. The CDR3 DNA reads as TGCGCCAGCAGCAGTGGACAGGGAAGTAGAAACACTGAAGCTTTCTTT.